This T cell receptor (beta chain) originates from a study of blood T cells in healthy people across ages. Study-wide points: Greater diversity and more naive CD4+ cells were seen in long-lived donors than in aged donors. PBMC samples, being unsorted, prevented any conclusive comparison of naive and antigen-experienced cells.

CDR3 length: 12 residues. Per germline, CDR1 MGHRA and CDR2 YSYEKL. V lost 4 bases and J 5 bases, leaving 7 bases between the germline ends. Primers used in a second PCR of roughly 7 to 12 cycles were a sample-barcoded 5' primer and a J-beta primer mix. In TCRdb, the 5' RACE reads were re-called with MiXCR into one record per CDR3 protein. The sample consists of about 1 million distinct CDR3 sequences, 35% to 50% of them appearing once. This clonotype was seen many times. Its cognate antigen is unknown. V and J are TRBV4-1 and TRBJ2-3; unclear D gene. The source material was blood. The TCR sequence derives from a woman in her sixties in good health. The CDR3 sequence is CASSPPGDTQYF. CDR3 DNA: TGCGCCAGCAGCCCCCCGGGAGATACGCAGTATTTT.